This TCR beta chain is from a study of breast tumors, draining lymph nodes, adjacent tissues. Regarding the study as a whole: Luminal-like breast cancer showed significantly higher tumor–nontumor repertoire similarity than basal-like. Compared with lymph nodes, tumors were less diverse; compared with nontumor tissue, more. The data were judged consistent with most tumor T cells coming from lymph node and expanding in tumor.

This clonotype has ten or more counts. The antigen remains unidentified. TCRdb passed the multiplex PCR reads through MiXCR, listing each CDR3 protein once. This repertoire shows roughly 220,000 distinct CDR3 sequences, around 35% found once; its top ten account for over 3.5%. Axillary draining lymph nodes of breast cancer patients supplied the node samples. The source of this sequence is a female donor with breast cancer. Some clones in this sample may be carry-over from other donors' samples. The specimen was axillary lymph node tissue.

The CDR3 region has the DNA TGTGCCAGCAGCCAATTCCAGGGGCGTTATAATTCACCCCTCCACTTT. Translating gives CASSQFQGRYNSPLHF. The rearrangement uses TRBV14 and TRBJ1-6; weak D call: TRBD1 (6 bases). Germline V gene data show CDR1 as SGHDN and CDR2 as FVKESK. The V end was cut by 2 bases, the J end by 4 bases, with 12 bases between. The CDR3 runs 16 residues. Variable domain in full (rest from reference TRBV14 and TRBJ1-6): EAGVTQFPSHSVIEKGQTVTLRCDPISGHDNLYWYRRVMGKEIKFLLHFVKESKQDESGMPNNRFLAERTGGTYSTLKVQPAELEDSGVYFCASSQFQGRYNSPLHFGNGTRLTVT.